This is a list of T cell receptor beta chains from one sample in a study of radiotherapy plus CTLA-4 blockade in lung cancer. The table came from immunoSEQ multiplex PCR; TCRdb's copy has only in-frame clones and leaves some out. The sample holds around 110,000 clones, 70% to 90% seen once. The sample consisted of peripheral blood, taken from a patient treated with radiotherapy plus ipilimumab. These receptors all come from a human donor with non-small cell lung cancer that progressed on radiotherapy plus ipilimumab. Both conserved end residues are part of each CDR3. Each record gives: J gene, D gene, V gene, clone size, CDR3 DNA, CDR3 protein. D genes are given only for firm matches. Only part of the rows carry a size: once, few, many, or a class if the clone is expanded.

>TRBJ2-3|NA|TRBV6-1|NA
TGTGCCAGCAGTGGACGGGACGGAAGATTCACAGATACGCAGTATTTT
CASSGRDGRFTDTQYF
>TRBJ2-7|NA|TRBV5-1|NA
TGCGCCAGCAGCTTGAGGGAATCCTACGAGCAGTACTTC
CASSLRESYEQYF
>TRBJ1-1|NA|TRBV2|NA
TGTGCCAGCAGTGAACAGGGCGTCACTGAAGCTTTCTTT
CASSEQGVTEAFF
>TRBJ1-5|TRBD1|TRBV18|NA
TGTGCCAGCTCACCAGTCAGGGGGGGCAATCAGCCCCAGCATTTT
CASSPVRGGNQPQHF
>TRBJ2-7|NA|TRBV2|NA
TGTGCCAGCAGCAGCACCTACGAGCAGTACTTC
CASSSTYEQYF
>TRBJ1-2|NA|TRBV2|NA
TGTGCCAGCAGTGCTAATGGGGGTGCAGCGTATGGCTACACCTTC
CASSANGGAAYGYTF
>TRBJ2-7|NA|TRBV9|NA
TGTGCCAGCAACCCGACGGGGCGCGGTTCGGAGCAGTACTTC
CASNPTGRGSEQYF
>TRBJ1-1|NA|TRBV6-5|NA
TGTGCCAGCAGAAGAAAGGGCACTGAAGCTTTCTTT
CASRRKGTEAFF
>TRBJ2-1|TRBD2|TRBV2|NA
TGTGCCAGCAGTCCTGGACTAGCGGGAGTTCGGGAGCAGTTCTTC
CASSPGLAGVREQFF
>TRBJ2-3|NA|TRBV7-8|NA
TGTGCCAGCAGCTTTGCCGGGGGCACAGATACGCAGTATTTT
CASSFAGGTDTQYF
>TRBJ1-1|NA|TRBV6-1|NA
TGTGCCAGCAGTCCATCCTTACAGACTGAAGCTTTCTTT
CASSPSLQTEAFF
>TRBJ1-3|TRBD1|TRBV19|NA
TGTGCCAGTAGTAGGCTCTCCCCCGTGGACAGGGGGTTAAACACCATATATTTT
CASSRLSPVDRGLNTIYF
>TRBJ1-3|TRBD1|TRBV6-1|NA
TGTGCCAGTTCAGACAGGGCGAAGGGAAACACCATATATTTT
CASSDRAKGNTIYF
>TRBJ2-7|TRBD2|TRBV9|NA
TGTGCCTTCTTCCCGGGACTAGCGGGAGAAATCTACGAGCAGTACTTC
CAFFPGLAGEIYEQYF
>TRBJ1-2|TRBD1|TRBV5-1|NA
TGCGCCAGCAGCTGGGACGGCGGACAGGGGGCGAGGGGCTACACCTTC
CASSWDGGQGARGYTF
>TRBJ1-3|NA|TRBV5-1|few
TGCGCCAGCAGCTTGGGGGGTAGTTCTGGAAACACCATATATTTT
CASSLGGSSGNTIYF
>TRBJ2-7|NA|TRBV10-2|NA
TGCGCCAGCAACATGGCCGGCTCCTACGAGCAGTACTTC
CASNMAGSYEQYF
>TRBJ1-4|TRBD1|TRBV30|NA
TGTGCCTGGAGTTCAAGACAGGGCACGCCTTATAATGAAAAACTGTTTTTT
CAWSSRQGTPYNEKLFF
>TRBJ2-5|TRBD1|TRBV7-8|NA
TGTGCCAGCAGCTCGACAGGGGATGGGGAGACCCAGTACTTC
CASSSTGDGETQYF
>TRBJ2-7|TRBD1|TRBV7-8|NA
TGTGCCAGCAGCCCTAGGAAGGTGGGACAGGCGCCCACCTACGAGCAGTACTTC
CASSPRKVGQAPTYEQYF
>TRBJ2-7|NA|TRBV4-1|NA
TGCGCCAGCAGCCAAGAAGCGAGAACTAGCTACGAGCAGTACTTC
CASSQEARTSYEQYF
>TRBJ1-3|NA|TRBV15|few
TGTGCCACCAGCAGAGATCCGGCCAGCTCTGGAAACACCATATATTTT
CATSRDPASSGNTIYF
>TRBJ2-7|NA|TRBV7-9|NA
TGTGCCAGCAGGTCGGGACCCTACGAGCAGTACTTC
CASRSGPYEQYF
>TRBJ1-1|NA|TRBV27|NA
TGTGCCAGCAGACAAGCCGGGAAGAACACTGAAGCTTTCTTT
CASRQAGKNTEAFF
>TRBJ2-1|TRBD2|TRBV27|NA
TGTGCCAGCAGTATAACTAGCGTCGGTGGTTACAATGAGCAGTTCTTC
CASSITSVGGYNEQFF
>TRBJ2-7|NA|TRBV19|NA
TGTGGGCACTCTGGACTTCCGGTTGTTGTCGAGCAGTACTTC
CGHSGLPVVVEQYF
>TRBJ1-2|NA|TRBV5-1|NA
TGCGCCAGCAGCCCGGACGGGACTGCAGCCTATGGCTACACCTTC
CASSPDGTAAYGYTF
>TRBJ1-2|NA|TRBV5-1|NA
TGCGCCAGCAGCTTGGGAAGACAGATCTATGGCTACACCTTC
CASSLGRQIYGYTF
>TRBJ1-1|NA|TRBV11-2|NA
TGTGCCAGCAGCCGGACAGAGAACACTGAAGCTTTCTTT
CASSRTENTEAFF
>TRBJ2-1|TRBD2|TRBV7-3|NA
TGTGCCAGCAGTTTCGGAGGACTAGCGGCCTACAATGAGCAGTTCTTC
CASSFGGLAAYNEQFF
>TRBJ2-7|NA|TRBV7-8|NA
TGTGCCAGCAGCCCTAATAAGGGTAGCTACGAGCAGTACTTC
CASSPNKGSYEQYF
>TRBJ2-7|TRBD2|TRBV5-1|NA
TGCGCCAGCAGCTCTAGACTAGCGGGAGGCGAGCAGTACTTC
CASSSRLAGGEQYF
>TRBJ2-3|NA|TRBV19|NA
TGTGCCAGTAGTACAGGGACACCTCCTAGCACAGATACGCAGTATTTT
CASSTGTPPSTDTQYF
>TRBJ2-7|NA|TRBV23-1|NA
TGCGCCAGCAGTCAAGGCGAGCAGTACTTC
CASSQGEQYF
>TRBJ1-2|NA|TRBV19|NA
TGTGCCAGTAGTATCACTTCGACGTCGGGCTACACCTTC
CASSITSTSGYTF
>TRBJ2-2|NA|TRBV11-2|NA
TGTGCCAGCAGCTACGGAATTCGGGGGACCGGGGAGCTGTTTTTT
CASSYGIRGTGELFF
>TRBJ2-5|TRBD2|TRBV5-1|NA
TGCGCCAGCAGCTTGTACACTAGCGGGAGGAATATCGAAGAGACCCAGTACTTC
CASSLYTSGRNIEETQYF
>TRBJ2-5|NA|TRBV2|NA
TGTGCCAGCGTCAAGGGTCAAGAGACCCAGTACTTC
CASVKGQETQYF
>TRBJ2-7|TRBD2|TRBV5-1|NA
TGCGCCAGCAGCCCGGGGACTAGCGGGAGTAGAGGCGAGCAGTACTTC
CASSPGTSGSRGEQYF
>TRBJ2-7|TRBD1|TRBV9|NA
TGTGCCAGCAGCCGGGACAGGGATACCTACGAGCAGTACTTC
CASSRDRDTYEQYF
>TRBJ2-3|TRBD1|TRBV6-1|NA
TGTGCCAGCAGTGAAGAGGGGACAGGCACAGATACGCAGTATTTT
CASSEEGTGTDTQYF
>TRBJ1-2|NA|TRBV19|NA
TGTGCCAGTAGTTCCCGGGGGCCTAACTATGGCTACACCTTC
CASSSRGPNYGYTF
>TRBJ2-7|NA|TRBV5-1|NA
TGCGCCAGCAGCTTGACCCCCCCGGGGCCTCAAACCGAGCAGTACTTC
CASSLTPPGPQTEQYF
>TRBJ2-4|TRBD2|TRBV9|NA
TGTGCCAGCAGCGGCCTTAGCGGGAGTGTTCAGTACTTC
CASSGLSGSVQYF
>TRBJ2-1|TRBD2|TRBV6-1|NA
TGTGCCAGCAGTACACTAGCGGGAGGATCAGGTGAGCAGTTCTTC
CASSTLAGGSGEQFF
>TRBJ1-2|TRBD1|TRBV5-1|NA
TGCGCCAGCAGCCCAACTCCCACCCTGACAGGGGGGTATGGCTACACCTTC
CASSPTPTLTGGYGYTF
>TRBJ2-2|TRBD1|TRBV5-1|few
TGCGCCAGCAAAACAGGGGGTGGGGAGCTGTTTTTT
CASKTGGGELFF
>TRBJ2-7|NA|TRBV27|NA
TGTGCCAGCAGTTTATTGTGGGGGAGTGACGAGCAGTACTTC
CASSLLWGSDEQYF
>TRBJ2-5|NA|TRBV27|NA
TGTGCCAGCACCAGAGGCTACCCCCAAGAGACCCAGTACTTC
CASTRGYPQETQYF
>TRBJ2-1|TRBD2|TRBV5-1|once
TGCGCCAGCAGCTTGGGCCGACTAGCGGGAGAAATCAGTAATGAGCAGTTCTTC
CASSLGRLAGEISNEQFF
>TRBJ2-1|NA|TRBV7-8|once
TGTGCCAGCAGCTTGGTAGCCCAGAGGGGTAATGAGCAGTTCTTC
CASSLVAQRGNEQFF
>TRBJ2-7|TRBD1|TRBV19|NA
TGTGCCAGTAGCCCGGGACAGGGGTCTGAGCAGTACTTC
CASSPGQGSEQYF